The sequence of this T cell receptor (beta chain) was determined in a study of neoadjuvant anti-PD-1 for oral cavity cancer (dated by TCRdb to the early 2020s). At the level of the whole study: Before undergoing curative-intent surgical resection, most patients got three to four biweekly nivolumab doses at 3 mg/kg. For patients who did not progress, a fourth nivolumab dose was given around day 43, followed by definitive surgical resection on days 50-56. Patients with complete response, partial response or stable disease by RECIST 1.1 were defined as responders, whereas patients with progression were defined as non-responders. There were approximately 12 patients in the parent correlative cohort, and the response rate was around 30%.

This clone was seen a few times. Its antigen target is currently unknown. Base qualities are missing; no much larger clone stands one base away. General study outcomes and caveats: Only three patients per response group were included in the TCR analyses, and larger cohorts for validation were called for by the authors. After neoadjuvant nivolumab, significantly higher T cell clonality (Gini index) was found within PBMCs in non-responders than in responders. Higher pretreatment blood Treg/Th17 ratios correlated with both higher pretreatment blood TCRbeta clonality and lower post-treatment tumor TCRbeta clonality.

The CDR3 numbers 14 residues from cysteine through phenylalanine. Only CDR3 DNA remains: 42 bases, in frame from the first base. The V end gives up 5 bases and the J end 9 bases, leaving 8 bases in the junction not matched to a gene. Looking up the germline V gene (reference sequence) yields CDR1 SGHAT and CDR2 FQDESV. For deep sequencing of PBMC libraries, mostly 480 ng of input genomic DNA was used, and six replicates were run per sample. The immunoSEQ hsTCRbeta kit was used to prepare TCRbeta libraries according to the manufacturer's instructions. Sequencing of the completed libraries took place using an Illumina NovaSeq 6000 S4 flow cell after they had been pooled to roughly 2.9 nM. The original methods were these. The immunoSEQ Analyzer handled quality control and preprocessing of the raw data. The analysis was restricted to productive rearrangements, with each unique CDR3 amino acid sequence defining a clonotype. Repertoire clonality was estimated as the Gini-Simpson index, which was calculated using the R package tcR. Gini indices were compared with Student's t test, and associations with tumor size change were assessed by Pearson correlation. In TCRdb, the immuneACCESS table is reduced to in-frame sequences with V and J assigned. These tables do not hold every clone; where another copy was compared, an unresolved V gene accounts for under half, and the others remain unexplained. V and J calls plus clone size are reproduced from that table; the DNA served to infer D and trimming. In this sample the table shows under 85,000 clones, approximately 84% of which occur a single time. Approximately 3.4% of the sample is taken by the ten largest.

The time point tag for this specimen amounts to: before neoadjuvant nivolumab. None of the patients had received prior systemic or radiation treatment, and all were newly diagnosed with stage II-IVA oral cavity squamous cell carcinoma. Everyone in the cohort had locally advanced, HPV-negative oral cavity squamous cell carcinoma. Peripheral blood mononuclear cells were analyzed directly and were not maintained or expanded in culture. Samples were obtained from a longitudinal correlative study of a single-arm phase II trial of neoadjuvant nivolumab in oral cavity squamous cell carcinoma. Subject-matched pre- and post-treatment PBMCs and tumors from three responders and three non-responders were subjected to genomic DNA-based TCRbeta sequencing. Peripheral blood mononuclear cells were collected before nivolumab treatment and again after treatment, at the time of surgery. The Maxwell RSC DNA from Cells kit was used to isolate genomic DNA from PBMCs.

The sample here was PBMCs, taken before nivolumab (anti-PD-1) treatment. The origin of this receptor is a person aged 35-79 years with oral cavity squamous cell carcinoma. Recombination joined TRBV11-1 with TRBJ2-1, with 9 middle bases fitting TRBD1. The DNA is TGTGCCAGCAGCCGGACAGGGGCCCGAAGTGAGCAGTTCTTC. Translated, this gives CASSRTGARSEQFF.